These 11 T cell receptor beta chains share one sample of origin, sequenced in a study of cytomegalovirus exposure and HLA in healthy donors. PCR primers comprised 60 Vbeta and 13 Jbeta primers. TCRdb keeps only in-frame clones here, not all; method: immunoSEQ multiplex PCR. This table has roughly 130,000 clones, over 75% appearing once. The sequenced sample consisted of PBMCs. The source of these receptors is a woman between 45 and 65 years old in good health and CMV-seropositive.

In this sample, this clone turned up once. The chain recombines TRBV28 with TRBJ1-5; TRBD1 might be the D (6 bases). Germline V gene lookup returns CDR1 MDHEN and CDR2 SYDVKM. Trimming cost V 3 bases and J 5 bases, with 17 bases left between them. This CDR3 is 16 amino acids long. CDR3 DNA sequence: TGTGCCAGCAGTTTGTTGGGGGGGGGCGGGGATCAGCCCCAGCATTTT. It is translated as CASSLLGGGGDQPQHF.

The chain joins TRBV11-2 to TRBJ2-6, with TRBD2 as a possible D gene (5 bases). Germline V lookup: CDR1 SGHAT, CDR2 FQNNGV. The CDR3 extends over 16 amino acids. V was trimmed by 4 bases and J by 0 bases, leaving 10 bases between them. Here the CDR3 DNA reads TGTGCCAGCAGCTCGGACTGGATCTCTGGGGCCAACGTCCTGACTTTC. The encoded protein is CASSSDWISGANVLTF. Full variable domain (rest looked up from reference TRBV11-2 and TRBJ2-6): EAGVAQSPRYKIIEKRQSVAFWCNPISGHATLYWYQQILGQGPKLLIQFQNNGVVDDSQLPKDRFSAERLKGVDSTLKIQPAKLEDSAVYLCASSSDWISGANVLTFGAGSRLTVL.

The rearrangement joins TRBV29-1 to TRBJ2-7; D is perhaps TRBD2 (6 bases). The CDR3 loop spans 13 amino acids. The V gene lost 4 bases and the J gene lost 0 bases, with 10 bases spanning the gap. Germline assignment: CDR1 SQVTM and CDR2 ANQGSEA. The CDR3 region has the DNA TGCAGCGTTGGGGGAGGACCCTCCTACGAGCAGTACTTC. Translated, it gives CSVGGGPSYEQYF.

The J gene is TRBJ2-3, the V gene TRBV6-1, with 7 bases matching TRBD2. The germline V gene encodes CDR1 MNHNS and CDR2 SASEGT. The junction had 7 bases not matched to a gene; V was cut back by 4 bases and J by 9 bases. The CDR3 contains 13 residues. For the CDR3, the DNA is TGTGCCAGCAGTGGACGACTAGCCGGGACGCAGTATTTT. Translated, it gives CASSGRLAGTQYF.

The J gene is TRBJ1-2, the V gene TRBV2; no reliable D call. V dropped 7 bases and J dropped 3 bases, with 15 bases sitting between them. CDR1 and CDR2 (germline): SNHLY, FYNNEI. The CDR3 extends over 14 amino acids. The CDR3 sequence: CASTERQNYYGYTF. The DNA of the CDR3 is TGTGCCAGCACCGAGAGGCAGAATTACTATGGCTACACCTTC.

The chain is built from TRBV29-1 and TRBJ2-5; 8 bases align to TRBD1. Near its end, the DNA agrees better with TRBJ2-7, so the J call may be wrong. Per the germline V gene, CDR1 is SQVTM and CDR2 is ANQGSEA. The CDR3 consists of 12 residues. The CDR3 region is CSVGQGRGEQYF. Written as DNA, the CDR3 is TGCAGCGTCGGACAGGGTCGGGGCGAGCAGTACTTC.

The sample holds one count of this clone. The chain combines TRBV27 with TRBJ1-6, with D uncertain. CDR1 and CDR2 from the germline V gene are MNHEY and SMNVEV (reference sequence). V gave up 5 bases and J gave up 7 bases, with 24 bases separating them. The CDR3 totals 18 residues. Here the CDR3 reads CASSDIPRPPPGNSPLHF. CDR3 sequence (DNA): TGTGCCAGCAGTGATATCCCCCGGCCGCCCCCGGGGAATTCACCCCTCCACTTT.

The chain couples TRBV28 to TRBJ2-1; 9 bases are shared with TRBD1. The ends lost 6 bases at V and 4 bases at J; junction bases unmatched: 7. CDR1 is MDHEN and CDR2 is SYDVKM in the germline V gene. This CDR3 is 15 amino acids long. CDR3: CASRSTGTGYNEQFF. CDR3 nucleotide sequence: TGTGCCAGCAGATCGACCGGGACAGGGTACAATGAGCAGTTCTTC. Complete variable domain (other parts from reference TRBV28 and TRBJ2-1): DVKVTQSSRYLVKRTGEKVFLECVQDMDHENMFWYRQDPGLGLRLIYFSYDVKMKEKGDIPEGYSVSREKKERFSLILESASTNQTSMYLCASRSTGTGYNEQFFGPGTRLTVL.

V is TRBV28 and J is TRBJ2-1, with 15 bases fitting TRBD2. After removal of 6 bases from V and 12 bases from J, the junction contained 6 bases not matched to a gene. Per germline, CDR1 MDHEN and CDR2 SYDVKM. The CDR3 contains 14 residues. This CDR3 reads CASRRTSGGEGQFF. In DNA form, the CDR3 reads TGTGCCAGCAGACGGACTAGCGGGGGGGAAGGGCAGTTCTTC.

This chain connects TRBV25-1 to TRBJ1-3; D possibly corresponds to TRBD1 (5 bases). The germline V and J ends were trimmed by 8 bases and 0 bases, with 8 bases remaining between them. Per germline, CDR1 MGHDK and CDR2 SYGVNS. This CDR3 region has 13 residues. The CDR3 loop reads CASGASSGNTIYF. The CDR3, as DNA: TGTGCCAGCGGGGCGAGCTCTGGAAACACCATATATTTT. The complete variable domain, with remaining parts taken from reference TRBV25-1 and TRBJ1-3, reads EADIYQTPRYLVIGTGKKITLECSQTMGHDKMYWYQQDPGMELHLIHYSYGVNSTEKGDLSSESTVSRIRTEHFPLTLESARPSHTSQYLCASGASSGNTIYFGEGSWLTVV.

This clone was detected only a few times. The rearrangement uses TRBV7-8 and TRBJ1-3; D perhaps matches TRBD1 (6 bases). V was cut by 5 bases and J by 4 bases, with 15 bases left in between. Germline V gene sequence: CDR1 SGHVS, CDR2 FQNEAQ. The length of the CDR3 is 15 residues. The CDR3 DNA reads as TGTGCCAGCAGCCCGAGCGGGGGCAGCGGAAACACCATATATTTT. Protein product: CASSPSGGSGNTIYF.